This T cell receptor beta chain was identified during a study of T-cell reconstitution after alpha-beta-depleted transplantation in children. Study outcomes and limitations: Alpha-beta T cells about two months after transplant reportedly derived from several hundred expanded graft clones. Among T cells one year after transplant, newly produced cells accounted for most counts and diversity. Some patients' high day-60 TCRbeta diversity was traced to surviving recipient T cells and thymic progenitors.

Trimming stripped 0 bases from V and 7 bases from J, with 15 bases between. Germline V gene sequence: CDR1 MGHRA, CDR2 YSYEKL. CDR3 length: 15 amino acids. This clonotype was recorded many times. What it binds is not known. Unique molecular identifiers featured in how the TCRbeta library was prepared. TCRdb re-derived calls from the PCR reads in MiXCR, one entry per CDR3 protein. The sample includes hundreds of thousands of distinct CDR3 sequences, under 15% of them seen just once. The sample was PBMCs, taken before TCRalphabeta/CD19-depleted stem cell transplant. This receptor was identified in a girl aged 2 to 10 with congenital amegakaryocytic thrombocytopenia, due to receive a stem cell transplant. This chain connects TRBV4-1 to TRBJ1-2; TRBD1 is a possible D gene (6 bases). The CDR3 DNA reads TGCGCCAGCAGCCAAGATATTTACAGGGTCTCTGGCTACACCTTC. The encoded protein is CASSQDIYRVSGYTF.